This TCR beta chain came from a study of shared clonotypes between healthy human individuals. Study in general: Per-donor plates numbered three CD4 naive, three CD4 memory, two CD8 naive and one CD8 memory.

Germline CDR1 LGHNA, CDR2 YNFKEQ. Between the trimmed V and J ends, which lost 0 bases and 4 bases, there was a span of 10 bases. The CDR3 is 14 amino acids. Naive CD8 populations comprised CD45RO-negative cells positively selected for CCR7, excluding terminally differentiated effector memory CD45RA+ cells. In its sample, this clone was seen a few times. Assay execution took place at the deep level. Method: immunoSEQ multiplex PCR; TCRdb's copy keeps in-frame clones and lacks some. Here the sample spans approximately 810,000 clones, 90% to 95% being singletons. The sample comprised naive CD8+ T cells sorted from blood. This clonotype was obtained from a man aged 25 to 40 in good health. V gene TRBV4-2 combines with J gene TRBJ2-7; maybe TRBD1 (5 bases). The CDR3 loop reads CASSQDQGRYEQYF. For the CDR3, the DNA is TGTGCCAGCAGCCAAGATCAGGGAAGGTACGAGCAGTACTTC.